This T cell receptor (beta chain) stems from a study of blood T cell repertoires in COVID-19. Study-level background: COVID-19 samples from acute and convalescent phases originated in the United States, Italy and Spain. T cells, B-cell-depleted T cells, or PBMCs provided the cDNA or gDNA that served as material.

This CDR3 comprises 15 residues. Trimming took 3 bases from V and 1 from J; bases not matched to a gene: 2. CDR1 is SGHVS and CDR2 is FQNEAQ in the germline V gene. Original processing notes: Nucleated cell counts were estimated from reference gene primer amplification. The method was immunoSEQ multiplex PCR; TCRdb's version includes in-frame clones alone and lacks a portion of them. The V and J calls and clone size are taken from that table; D and trimming were inferred from the DNA. This sample carries approximately 50,000 clones, 90% of them seen once, and the ten largest clones take approximately 4%.

This sequence originates from a human donor in a cohort sampled during active COVID-19. The chain has TRBV7-8 and TRBJ2-5, with TRBD1 matching 10 bases. Sequenced input: peripheral blood. The CDR3 coding sequence is TGTGCCAGCAGCTTTTGGACAGGGGGCCAAGAGACCCAGTACTTC. It yields the protein CASSFWTGGQETQYF.